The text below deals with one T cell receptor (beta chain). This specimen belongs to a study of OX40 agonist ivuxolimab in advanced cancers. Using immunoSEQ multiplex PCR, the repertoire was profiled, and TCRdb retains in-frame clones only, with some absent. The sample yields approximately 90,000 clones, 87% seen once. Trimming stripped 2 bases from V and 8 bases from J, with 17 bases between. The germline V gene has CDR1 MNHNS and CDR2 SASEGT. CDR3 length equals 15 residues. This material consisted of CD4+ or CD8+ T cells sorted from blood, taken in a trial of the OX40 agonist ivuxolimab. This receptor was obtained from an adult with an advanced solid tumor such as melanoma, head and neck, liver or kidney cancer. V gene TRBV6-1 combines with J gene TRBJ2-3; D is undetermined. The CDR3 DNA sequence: TGTGCCAGCAGTGAATTCTCAAAAGTCAGAGGTACGCAGTATTTT. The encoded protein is CASSEFSKVRGTQYF.